The 9 T cell receptor beta chains listed next were all sequenced from one sample in a study of blood T cell repertoires in COVID-19. The data were produced by immunoSEQ multiplex PCR, yet TCRdb's version contains in-frame clones alone and is incomplete. The table has 220,000 or so clones, 84% seen once; the top ten hold roughly 6.2%. Sequencing was carried out using PBMCs or T cells enriched from blood (not recorded which). The receptor set was obtained from a woman aged 40 to 50 who had recovered from COVID-19.

The chain employs TRBV18 and TRBJ2-7; 7 positions agree with TRBD2. Germline lookup yields CDR1 KGHSH and CDR2 LQKENI. V was clipped by 8 bases and J by 3 bases; unmatched bases: 4. This CDR3 is 12 amino acids long. Here the CDR3 DNA reads TGTGCCAGCCGGGACTACTACTACGAGCAGTACGTC. It encodes CASRDYYYEQYV.

As DNA, the CDR3 is TGTGCCAGCTCACCAGGGTATGGGGGCGCAGACATTCAGTACTTC. The encoded protein is CASSPGYGGADIQYF. The gene calls are TRBV18 and TRBJ2-4; TRBD1 might be the D (6 bases). In germline, CDR1 is KGHSH, CDR2 LQKENI. CDR3 size: 15 residues. V lost 2 bases and J 8 bases, leaving 16 bases between the germline ends.

This clone was observed a few times. V usage is TRBV2 and J usage is TRBJ1-4, with D possibly matching TRBD1 (6 bases). This CDR3 is 13 amino acids long. V lost 4 bases, J lost 7 bases, and 10 bases lay in between. Germline CDR1 reads SNHLY; CDR2 reads FYNNEI. The DNA for the CDR3 is TGTGCCAGCAGTGTCCAGGGGAGTGAAAAACTGTTTTTT. It encodes CASSVQGSEKLFF.

The chain couples TRBV5-8 to TRBJ2-5; D might be TRBD2 (5 bases). The CDR3 extends over 15 amino acids. Germline CDR1 and CDR2: SGHTS and YDEGEE. Trimming removed 4 bases from V and 0 bases from J, with 13 bases in between. CDR3 region: CASSQPDWYQETQYF. As DNA, the CDR3 is TGTGCCAGCAGCCAGCCGGACTGGTACCAAGAGACCCAGTACTTC.

V usage is TRBV5-1 and J usage is TRBJ2-2; D not resolved. V was pared by 0 bases and J by 4 bases, with 7 bases between. The germline gives CDR1 SGHRS, CDR2 YFSETQ. The CDR3 consists of 14 residues. CDR3: CASSLGLVTGELFF. CDR3 sequence (DNA): TGCGCCAGCAGCTTGGGACTTGTCACCGGGGAGCTGTTTTTT.

The chain is built from TRBV30 and TRBJ1-6; 7 bases map to TRBD1. This CDR3 has 16 residues. V lost 3 bases, J lost 6 bases, and 11 bases stayed unmatched. The germline V gene encodes CDR1 GTSNPN and CDR2 SVGIG (reference sequence). The CDR3 nucleotides read TGTGCCTGGAGACCAGGGGGGATCGGCGCTAATTCACCCCTCCACTTT. Protein product: CAWRPGGIGANSPLHF.

The sample holds a few counts of this clone. V usage is TRBV18 and J usage is TRBJ1-4; perhaps TRBD1 as D (6 bases). This CDR3 spans 14 amino acids. V dropped 2 bases and J dropped 8 bases, with 12 bases sitting between them. Germline CDR1 is KGHSH and CDR2 is LQKENI. This chain's CDR3 is CASSPETGPEKLFF. CDR3 nucleotides: TGTGCCAGCTCACCAGAGACAGGCCCGGAAAAACTGTTTTTT.

The V call is TRBV5-5, the J call TRBJ1-2; no reliable D call. This CDR3 is built from 12 residues. The V gene's germline CDR1 is SGHKS and CDR2 YYEKEE (reference sequence). V gave up 0 bases and J gave up 8 bases, with 8 bases separating them. The CDR3 DNA follows: TGTGCCAGCAGCTTGGCAGTCTCCGGCTACACCTTC. The encoded protein is CASSLAVSGYTF.

This clone was found once. This rearrangement joins TRBV4-1 to TRBJ2-5; D ambiguous. The CDR3 spans 14 residues. Trimming removed 1 base at V and 1 base at J, with 7 bases between. Germline CDR1 is MGHRA and CDR2 is YSYEKL. The CDR3 DNA sequence: TGCGCCAGCAGCCAAGGGCAGGTCCAAGAGACCCAGTACTTC. This encodes CASSQGQVQETQYF.